One sample yielded the 21 T cell receptor beta chains listed below, sequenced in a study of shared clonotypes between healthy human individuals. Positive CCR7 selection of CD45RO-negative cells yielded the naive CD8 cells, and terminally differentiated effector memory CD45RA+ cells were excluded. Sequencing was performed with immunoSEQ multiplex PCR; in TCRdb, only in-frame clones are kept and a portion is missing. The sample shows 1.5 million to 2.5 million clones, about 95% of them seen only once. The sequencing input was naive CD8+ T cells sorted from blood. The receptors come from a man aged 18-30 years in good health.

This chain connects TRBV25-1 to TRBJ1-2; D ambiguous. V was clipped by 3 bases and J by 6 bases, with 17 bases between them. CDR1 is MGHDK and CDR2 is SYGVNS in the germline V gene. The CDR3 extends over 15 amino acids. CDR3 nucleotides: TGTGCCAGCAGTGAGGCCCTTTCCCTCGGTGATGGCTACACCTTC. Amino acid sequence: CASSEALSLGDGYTF.

The V gene is TRBV5-1, the J gene TRBJ2-1; 8 positions agree with TRBD2. The CDR3 is 15 amino acids. Trimming removed 3 bases from V and 5 bases from J; junction bases left unmatched: 7. The V gene's germline CDR1 is SGHRS and CDR2 YFSETQ. CDR3 sequence: CASSSPGLGNNEQFF. CDR3 nucleotides: TGCGCCAGCAGCTCTCCGGGACTAGGAAACAATGAGCAGTTCTTC.

The chain couples TRBV2 to TRBJ2-7; 7 bases are a match to TRBD1. The CDR3 runs 13 residues. With V trimmed by 1 base and J by 6 bases, 3 bases remained unmatched. Germline lookup yields CDR1 SNHLY and CDR2 FYNNEI. Here the CDR3 reads CASSEGQGSEQYF. CDR3 coding DNA: TGTGCCAGCAGTGAAGGACAGGGTAGCGAGCAGTACTTC.

The rearrangement joins TRBV27 to TRBJ1-2; perhaps TRBD1 as D (5 bases). Trimming stripped 6 bases from V and 3 bases from J, with 14 bases between. The CDR3 sequence is 14 residues long. Germline-derived CDR1 and CDR2 are MNHEY and SMNVEV (reference sequence). The CDR3 loop reads CASRAWGADYGYTF. As DNA, the CDR3 is TGTGCCAGCAGAGCCTGGGGCGCCGACTATGGCTACACCTTC.

The V call is TRBV6-5, the J call TRBJ2-3; 7 nucleotides line up with TRBD2. After removal of 4 bases from V and 4 bases from J, the junction contained 11 bases not matched to a gene. The CDR3 has 16 residues. Germline V gives CDR1 MNHEY, CDR2 SVGAGI. Written as DNA, the CDR3 is TGTGCCAGCAGTTTAGGACTAGAGGGCCCCCCAGATACGCAGTATTTT. The encoded protein is CASSLGLEGPPDTQYF.

V usage is TRBV7-9 and J usage is TRBJ2-7, with D unresolved. The germline CDR1 and CDR2 sequences are SEHNR and FQNEAQ (reference sequence). The CDR3 covers 16 residues. V was clipped by 2 bases and J by 0 bases, with 14 bases between them. The CDR3 loop reads CASSLSGPDLSYEQYF. The CDR3 DNA is TGTGCCAGCAGCTTATCTGGCCCTGATCTCTCCTACGAGCAGTACTTC.

This chain joins TRBV29-1 and TRBJ1-2; TRBD1 agrees at 9 bases. This CDR3 has 13 residues. J was trimmed by 4 bases and V by 7 bases; bases with no gene match: 7. Germline CDR1 reads SQVTM; CDR2 reads ANQGSEA. CDR3 sequence reads: CSATGGSSYGYTF. The CDR3 coding sequence is TGCAGCGCTACAGGGGGCTCGAGCTATGGCTACACCTTC.

In DNA form, the CDR3 reads TGTGCCAGCAGCTCAGGGGCGGGACTAGACGCAGATACGCAGTATTTT. It encodes CASSSGAGLDADTQYF. The chain combines TRBV5-4 with TRBJ2-3; 8 bases match TRBD2. Unmatched junction bases numbered 10, after V lost 3 bases and J lost 4 bases. The CDR3 covers 16 residues. The germline V gene encodes CDR1 SGHNT and CDR2 YYREEE (reference sequence).

The V gene is TRBV7-8, the J gene TRBJ2-7; 11 nucleotides agree with TRBD1. The germline V gene encodes CDR1 SGHVS and CDR2 FQNEAQ. V shed 5 bases, J shed 5 bases, and the junction held 8 bases outside the gene matches. The CDR3 has 15 amino acids. As DNA, the CDR3 is TGTGCCAGCAGCCCTAGGACAGGGGGCGGCAACGAGCAGTACTTC. Its protein is CASSPRTGGGNEQYF.

The rearrangement links TRBV7-2 to TRBJ2-3; D might be TRBD2 (7 bases). Trimming took off 1 base at V and 1 base at J, with 12 bases between the two ends. Germline assignment: CDR1 SGHTA and CDR2 FQGNSA. This CDR3 is built from 16 residues. CDR3 amino acids: CASSLVRGAGTDTQYF. In nucleotides, the CDR3 is TGTGCCAGCAGCTTAGTACGGGGGGCGGGCACAGATACGCAGTATTTT.

The chain links TRBV9 to TRBJ2-1; D unresolved. V was cut by 3 bases and J by 12 bases, with 16 bases left in between. The CDR3 is made up of 13 amino acids. CDR1 is SGDLS and CDR2 is YYNGEE in the germline V gene. The CDR3 spells CASSGSTSAPQFF. CDR3 DNA sequence: TGTGCCAGCAGCGGCTCGACCTCGGCCCCGCAGTTCTTC. Together with reference TRBV9 and TRBJ2-1, the CDR3 gives the full variable domain: DSGVTQTPKHLITATGQRVTLRCSPRSGDLSVYWYQQSLDQGLQFLIQYYNGEERAKGNILERFSAQQFPDLHSELNLSSLELGDSALYFCASSGSTSAPQFFGPGTRLTVL.

The chain uses TRBV7-9 and TRBJ1-1; maybe TRBD1 (5 bases). Trimming stripped 5 bases from V and 4 bases from J, with 14 bases between. CDR3 length: 14 residues. Germline CDR1 reads SEHNR; CDR2 reads FQNEAQ (reference sequence). CDR3 in amino acids: CASSPPGSGTEAFF. The CDR3 DNA reads as TGTGCCAGCAGCCCCCCAGGGAGTGGCACTGAAGCTTTCTTT.

J is TRBJ2-1 and V is TRBV6-5; 7 nucleotides line up with TRBD2. This CDR3 spans 15 amino acids. CDR1 MNHEY and CDR2 SVGAGI come from the germline V gene. The junction had 5 bases not matched to a gene; V was cut back by 6 bases and J by 0 bases. CDR3: CASSTSGVSYNEQFF. CDR3 coding DNA: TGTGCCAGCAGCACCAGCGGGGTCTCCTACAATGAGCAGTTCTTC.

The chain links TRBV7-9 to TRBJ2-5; perhaps D is TRBD1 or TRBD2 (5 bases each). Germline lookup yields CDR1 SEHNR and CDR2 FQNEAQ (reference sequence). CDR3 length equals 15 residues. Trimming cost V 5 bases and J 2 bases, with 15 bases left between them. CDR3 protein: CASSPPLGVQETQYF. CDR3 nucleotide sequence: TGTGCCAGCAGCCCCCCTTTGGGGGTTCAAGAGACCCAGTACTTC.

V usage is TRBV7-9 and J usage is TRBJ2-7, with D possibly being TRBD1 (6 bases). This CDR3 region has 15 residues. V lost 4 bases and J 6 bases, leaving 19 bases between the germline ends. From germline, CDR1 is SEHNR and CDR2 FQNEAQ (reference sequence). For the CDR3, the DNA is TGTGCCAGCAGCTCACGGACAGTCCCCCTTGCCGAGCAGTACTTC. Protein: CASSSRTVPLAEQYF.

The V call is TRBV2, the J call TRBJ2-3; 7 positions match TRBD2. Trimming took 4 bases from V and 4 from J; bases not matched to a gene: 5. This CDR3 is 14 amino acids long. Germline V gene data show CDR1 as SNHLY and CDR2 as FYNNEI. The CDR3 DNA reads TGTGCCAGCAGTGGCGGGGGAGGGGCAGATACGCAGTATTTT. Protein product: CASSGGGGADTQYF.

Note on this clone: The sample carries other DNA sequences with the same CDR3. The CDR3 region is CASSVEGSQETQYF. The DNA of the CDR3 is TGTGCCAGCAGCGTAGAGGGGTCCCAAGAGACCCAGTACTTC. The chain couples TRBV9 to TRBJ2-5; tentatively, D is TRBD1 (5 bases). The V end was cut by 0 bases, the J end by 1 base, with 7 bases between. Germline CDR1 is SGDLS and CDR2 is YYNGEE. This CDR3 comprises 14 residues.

Comment on this clone: The same CDR3 arises from other DNA sequences in this sample as well. The rearrangement links TRBV9 to TRBJ1-3, with 8 positions matching TRBD1. The CDR3 consists of 15 residues. In germline, CDR1 is SGDLS, CDR2 YYNGEE. The junction had 1 base not matched to a gene; V was cut back by 0 bases and J by 2 bases. The CDR3 loop reads CASSVGTGTGNTIYF. CDR3 bases: TGTGCCAGCAGCGTAGGGACAGGGACTGGAAACACCATATATTTT. Variable domain in full (rest from reference TRBV9 and TRBJ1-3): DSGVTQTPKHLITATGQRVTLRCSPRSGDLSVYWYQQSLDQGLQFLIQYYNGEERAKGNILERFSAQQFPDLHSELNLSSLELGDSALYFCASSVGTGTGNTIYFGEGSWLTVV.

The genes are TRBV10-2 and TRBJ2-1; D call uncertain. Germline assignment: CDR1 WSHSY and CDR2 SAAADI. The CDR3 is made up of 15 amino acids. V dropped 0 bases and J dropped 8 bases, with 14 bases sitting between them. This chain's CDR3 is CASSESTRLQDEQFF. CDR3 nucleotides: TGCGCCAGCAGTGAGTCGACTCGGCTCCAGGATGAGCAGTTCTTC.

The rearrangement links TRBV6-1 to TRBJ2-7, with D uncertain. The CDR3 has 12 residues. Trimming took 3 bases from V and 4 from J, leaving 7 bases between them. Looked up from germline, CDR1 is MNHNS and CDR2 is SASEGT. CDR3 sequence: CASSEVRYEQYF. The CDR3 DNA sequence: TGTGCCAGCAGTGAGGTCCGGTACGAGCAGTACTTC.

This CDR3 reads CASSLVGEHEQYF. CDR3 DNA: TGTGCCAGCAGCTTAGTTGGTGAGCACGAGCAGTACTTC. This chain joins TRBV11-2 and TRBJ2-7; unclear D gene. In germline, CDR1 is SGHAT, CDR2 FQNNGV. Trimming removed 1 base at V and 5 bases at J, with 9 bases between. The CDR3 runs 13 residues.